Each of the 17 T cell receptor beta chains below was sequenced from the same sample in a study of early T cells in non-severe SARS-CoV-2 infection. Via MiXCR, TCRdb re-called the 5' RACE reads, giving one row per CDR3 protein. Here the sample spans approximately 71,000 distinct CDR3 sequences, roughly an eighth being singletons. The sample was whole blood. These receptors originate from an adult who was a healthcare worker with PCR-confirmed SARS-CoV-2 infection or an uninfected control (not recorded which).

The V call is TRBV24-1, the J call TRBJ2-2, with 10 bases fitting TRBD1. Germline-derived CDR1 and CDR2 are KGHDR and SFDVKD. The CDR3 is 16 residues long. V shed 3 bases and J 4 bases; nucleotides not matched to a gene: 4. The CDR3 nucleotides read TGTGCCACCAGTGATCTCGGACAGGGGGTCACCGGGGAGCTGTTTTTT. Translation gives CATSDLGQGVTGELFF.

This clonotype was detected many times. The rearrangement uses TRBV7-3 and TRBJ1-1; D might be TRBD1 (5 bases). This CDR3 is 13 amino acids long. Deletions cut 6 bases from V and 2 bases from J, with 10 bases between. Germline values: CDR1 SGHTA, CDR2 FQGTGA. The CDR3 DNA sequence: TGTGCCAGCAGTCAGGGTGATAACACTGAAGCTTTCTTT. Amino acids: CASSQGDNTEAFF. Full variable domain (missing parts from reference TRBV7-3 and TRBJ1-1): GAGVSQTPSNKVTEKGKYVELRCDPISGHTALYWYRQSLGQGPEFLIYFQGTGAADDSGLPNDRFFAVRPEGSVSTLKIQRTERGDSAVYLCASSQGDNTEAFFGQGTRLTVV.

This clonotype came up many times. The chain carries TRBV6-1 and TRBJ2-3; no clear D gene. In germline, CDR1 is MNHNS, CDR2 SASEGT. The V end was cut by 2 bases, the J end by 10 bases, with 19 bases between. CDR3 size: 15 residues. The CDR3 sequence: CASSESPERRGPQYF. The CDR3 bases are TGTGCCAGCAGTGAAAGCCCGGAGCGCCGTGGTCCGCAGTATTTT.

This clonotype was recorded once. This sequence may be a read error, since a much larger clone differs from it by one base. The V call is TRBV20-1, the J call TRBJ2-3, with 11 bases aligning to TRBD2. This CDR3 is built from 16 residues. CDR1 is DFQATT, CDR2 SNEGSKA, per germline (reference sequence). CDR3 amino acids: CSASSWTSGSTDMQYF. Here the CDR3 DNA reads TGCAGTGCTAGCTCCTGGACTAGCGGGTCCACAGATATGCAGTATTTT.

CDR3 loop: CASSGQGAGYTF. CDR3 DNA: TGTGCCAGCAGTGGACAGGGGGCTGGCTACACCTTC. The chain links TRBV7-9 to TRBJ1-2, with 11 nucleotides matching TRBD1. The CDR3 runs to 12 residues. Germline V gene lookup returns CDR1 SEHNR and CDR2 FQNEAQ (reference sequence). J was trimmed by 7 bases and V by 6 bases; bases with no gene match: 1.

This clonotype was counted a few times. This sequence joins TRBV10-3 and TRBJ2-3, with D tentatively TRBD1 or TRBD2 (5 bases each). Trimming removed 5 bases from V and 2 bases from J, with 11 bases in between. This CDR3 is built from 14 residues. In germline, CDR1 is ENHRY, CDR2 SYGVKD. In DNA form, the CDR3 reads TGTGCCATCAGTAGGGACCGTGCCACAGATACGCAGTATTTT. This encodes CAISRDRATDTQYF.

At least ten counts were recorded for this clonotype. The chain combines TRBV20-1 with TRBJ1-5; D is uncertain. The CDR3 contains 13 residues. From germline, CDR1 is DFQATT and CDR2 SNEGSKA (reference sequence). Between the trimmed V and J ends, which lost 1 base and 5 bases, there was a span of 9 bases. The DNA of the CDR3 is TGCAGTGCTAGAGTGGAGGGAGATCAGCCCCAGCATTTT. Encoded protein: CSARVEGDQPQHF.

Comments on this clonotype: A clone one base away is much larger, so this may be a read error. This rearrangement joins TRBV6-6 to TRBJ2-7; 7 bases fit TRBD1. The J segment lost 8 bases and the V segment lost 5 bases, leaving 15 bases of the junction unmatched. The V gene's germline CDR1 is MNHNY and CDR2 SVGAGI (reference sequence). This CDR3 is 15 amino acids long. The CDR3 spells CASSNTGQAAHQQYF. In DNA, the CDR3 is TGTGCCAGCAGTAATACCGGACAGGCGGCCCACCAGCAGTACTTC.

This sequence joins TRBV4-1 and TRBJ1-5; D not resolved. Trimming cost V 0 bases and J 1 base, with 10 bases left between them. The germline gives CDR1 MGHRA, CDR2 YSYEKL. The CDR3 has 16 amino acids. As DNA, the CDR3 is TGCGCCAGCAGCCAAGATTATCCGGGGAGCAATCAGCCCCAGCATTTT. It specifies CASSQDYPGSNQPQHF.

This clonotype showed up many times. The chain has TRBV6-5 and TRBJ1-6, with a possible D match to TRBD1 (5 bases). CDR3 length: 17 residues. The V gene lost 0 bases and the J gene lost 2 bases, with 11 bases spanning the gap. CDR1 is MNHEY, CDR2 SVGAGI, per germline. This CDR3 is CASSYSNRPTYNSPLHF. CDR3 DNA: TGTGCCAGCAGTTACTCGAACAGGCCAACCTATAATTCACCCCTCCACTTT.

The chain couples TRBV6-5 to TRBJ2-3; D assignment may be TRBD1 or TRBD2 (6 bases each). The germline gives CDR1 MNHEY, CDR2 SVGAGI. V lost 10 bases, J lost 1 base, and 21 bases lay in between. The CDR3 loop spans 16 amino acids. CDR3 DNA sequence: TGTGCCAACAGAGGCGACGGGGGCGTACGCACAGATACGCAGTATTTT. Translation gives CANRGDGGVRTDTQYF.

This chain connects TRBV4-2 to TRBJ2-4, with a tentative D call TRBD1 (6 bases). Trimming left V 2 bases short and J 5 bases short, with 10 bases between. Per the germline V gene, CDR1 is LGHNA and CDR2 is YNFKEQ. The CDR3 length is 14 residues. For the CDR3, the DNA is TGTGCCAGCAGCCAAACCAGGACAGAAAACATTCAGTACTTC. Encoded protein: CASSQTRTENIQYF.

This clonotype was seen more than once but under ten times. This chain links TRBV12-3 or TRBV12-4 with TRBJ1-2; D uncertain. V was clipped by 3 bases and J by 4 bases, with 12 bases between them. This CDR3 is 14 amino acids long. CDR3 residues: CASSFGRPSYGYTF. The CDR3, as DNA: TGTGCCAGCAGTTTCGGGCGTCCTTCCTATGGCTACACCTTC.

This clonotype was recorded a few times. V is TRBV7-3 and J is TRBJ2-7, with D perhaps TRBD2 (6 bases). The length of the CDR3 is 13 residues. The germline V gene has CDR1 SGHTA and CDR2 FQGTGA. With 3 bases removed from V and 5 bases from J, the gap between germline ends came to 11 bases. The CDR3 reads CASSLSWRDEQYF. The CDR3 bases are TGTGCCAGCAGCTTGTCTTGGAGGGACGAGCAGTACTTC.

This clonotype was observed at least ten times. The CDR3 loop is CASSGSLNSPLHF. CDR3 sequence (DNA): TGCGCCAGCAGTGGGTCCCTAAATTCACCCCTCCACTTT. The chain joins TRBV10-1 to TRBJ1-6, with unresolved D. This CDR3 is 13 amino acids long. Trimming took 4 bases from V and 7 from J, leaving 8 bases between them. Germline CDR1 WNHNN, CDR2 SYGVQD (reference sequence).

The chain links TRBV20-1 to TRBJ2-3; D is tentatively TRBD1 or TRBD2 (5 bases each). The CDR3 is 14 amino acids. V was pared by 4 bases and J by 2 bases, with 13 bases between. Germline CDR1 is DFQATT and CDR2 is SNEGSKA (reference sequence). The CDR3 is CSAIPGRHTDTQYF. CDR3 coding DNA: TGCAGTGCTATACCGGGACGCCACACAGATACGCAGTATTTT.

With respect to this clonotype: Possible read error: a much larger clone is one base away. The J gene is TRBJ2-2, the V gene TRBV15; weak D call: TRBD2 (5 bases). The germline gives CDR1 LNHNV, CDR2 YYDKDF (reference sequence). The CDR3 sequence is 15 residues long. The CDR3 here is CATSRDRVLTGELLF. The CDR3 DNA sequence: TGTGCCACCAGCAGAGATAGAGTCCTCACCGGGGAGCTGTTATTT.